The sample holds one count of the clone carrying this TCR beta chain. The sample is drawn from a study of blood T cell repertoires in COVID-19. Study as a whole: PBMCs, B-cell-depleted T cells, or T cells were the source of the cDNA or gDNA that made up the material.

As originally analysed: The authors estimated nucleated cell counts from reference gene primer amplification. Data came from immunoSEQ multiplex PCR; TCRdb stores just in-frame clones and leaves some out. The DNA gave D and trimming, while V, J and clone size come from that table. Among roughly 100,000 clones listed, approximately 90% were seen once. The junction had 3 bases not matched to a gene; V was cut back by 6 bases and J by 3 bases. The CDR3 is 14 amino acids. The V gene's germline CDR1 is LNHDA and CDR2 SQIVND (reference sequence). Sequenced: peripheral blood. V usage is TRBV19 and J usage is TRBJ2-3; 10 nucleotides line up with TRBD1. This sequence originates from a woman of 80 years or more with acute or convalescent COVID-19. CDR3 residues: CASSRGQGTDTQYF. The CDR3 DNA reads TGTGCCAGTAGCCGGGGACAGGGGACAGATACGCAGTATTTT.